A single sample gave rise to the 20 T cell receptor beta chains below, sequenced in a study of response to subunit inactivated influenza vaccine. TCRdb redid the calling of the RT-PCR reads with MiXCR, one entry per CDR3 protein. The sample carries around 540,000 distinct CDR3 sequences, approximately 12% recorded once. The material was PBMCs from blood, obtained on the day of vaccination. All receptors come from a man between 50 and 59 years old who received an inactivated influenza vaccine.

The table lists this clonotype with a few counts. This chain uses TRBV3-1 with TRBJ1-1; 12 bases are shared with TRBD1. The ends lost 3 bases at V and 4 bases at J; junction bases unmatched: 3. In germline, CDR1 is LGHDT, CDR2 YNNKEL (reference sequence). CDR3 length equals 15 residues. CDR3 residues: CASSQGQGALTEAFF. DNA for the CDR3: TGTGCCAGCAGCCAGGGACAGGGGGCCCTCACTGAAGCTTTCTTT.

This clonotype was counted many times. The V gene is TRBV6-2 or TRBV6-3, the J gene TRBJ2-2; D is perhaps TRBD2 (6 bases). Between the trimmed V and J ends, which lost 7 bases and 6 bases, there was a span of 12 bases. Per the germline V gene, CDR1 is MNHEY and CDR2 is SVGEGT. CDR3 length: 13 residues. The CDR3 DNA sequence: TGTGCCAGCACCCCTGGGGGGTCCGGGGAGCTGTTTTTT. Translating gives CASTPGGSGELFF.

This clonotype showed up just a few times. This chain connects TRBV3-1 to TRBJ1-2; the D is unclear. V lost 2 bases, J lost 7 bases, and 11 bases lay in between. Germline V gene sequence: CDR1 LGHDT, CDR2 YNNKEL (reference sequence). The CDR3 runs 13 residues. The CDR3 is CASSQSQGSGYTF. In DNA, the CDR3 is TGTGCCAGCAGCCAATCACAAGGATCTGGCTACACCTTC.

The genes are TRBV27 and TRBJ2-1; 7 positions agree with TRBD2. This CDR3 has 14 amino acids. The germline V gene encodes CDR1 MNHEY and CDR2 SMNVEV (reference sequence). The J segment lost 5 bases and the V segment lost 6 bases, leaving 7 bases of the junction unmatched. The CDR3 reads CASRPLGGNNEQFF. The CDR3 coding sequence is TGTGCCAGCAGACCGTTGGGGGGGAACAATGAGCAGTTCTTC.

The chain employs TRBV7-2 and TRBJ2-3; D not certain. The germline V and J ends were trimmed by 1 base and 3 bases, with 8 bases remaining between them. The CDR3 is made up of 14 amino acids. The germline gives CDR1 SGHTA, CDR2 FQGNSA. The CDR3: CASSLGPRTDTQYF. The CDR3 region has the DNA TGTGCCAGCAGCTTAGGGCCGAGGACAGATACGCAGTATTTT.

The table lists this clonotype with a few counts. CDR3 in amino acids: CASSSGFRDEQFF. The CDR3 nucleotides are TGCGCCAGCAGCTCGGGGTTCAGGGATGAGCAGTTCTTC. The J gene is TRBJ2-1, the V gene TRBV10-1; TRBD1 or TRBD2 may be the D gene (5 bases each). The CDR3 runs to 13 residues. In germline, CDR1 is WNHNN, CDR2 SYGVQD (reference sequence). Trimming took off 6 bases at V and 8 bases at J, with 14 bases between the two ends.

There are many counts of this clonotype. The rearrangement uses TRBV20-1 and TRBJ2-5, with a tentative D call TRBD2 (5 bases). V gave up 0 bases and J gave up 5 bases, with 10 bases separating them. Germline lookup yields CDR1 DFQATT and CDR2 SNEGSKA (reference sequence). This CDR3 region has 13 residues. The CDR3: CSARELGRETQYF. CDR3 bases: TGCAGTGCTAGAGAACTAGGAAGGGAGACCCAGTACTTC.

The gene calls are TRBV11-2 and TRBJ1-5, with a weak D call TRBD1 (5 bases). Germline values: CDR1 SGHAT, CDR2 FQNNGV. The CDR3 runs to 13 residues. V was clipped by 4 bases and J by 4 bases, with 8 bases between them. The CDR3 protein is CASSYRTNQPQHF. DNA for the CDR3: TGTGCCAGCAGCTACAGGACGAATCAGCCCCAGCATTTT.

The CDR3, as DNA: TGTGCCATCAGGACCGGACAGCCCCCAGAGACCCAGTACTTC. Translation gives CAIRTGQPPETQYF. V is TRBV10-3 and J is TRBJ2-5; possibly TRBD1 for D (6 bases). Germline CDR1 reads ENHRY; CDR2 reads SYGVKD. V was shortened by 6 bases and J by 4 bases, with 15 bases between the two germline ends. This CDR3 is 14 amino acids long.

The V and J genes are TRBV5-1 and TRBJ2-7; 7 nucleotides align to TRBD1. Trimming cost V 4 bases and J 5 bases; bases outside gene matches: 3. CDR3 length equals 12 residues. CDR1 and CDR2 (germline): SGHRS, YFSETQ. The CDR3 DNA sequence: TGCGCCAGCAGCGACAGGGAAGACGAGCAGTACTTC. Protein sequence: CASSDREDEQYF.

The chain employs TRBV29-1 and TRBJ2-1; 7 bases match TRBD2. Germline V CDR1 and CDR2: SQVTM, ANQGSEA. The CDR3 is 14 residues long. J gave up 10 bases and V 6 bases, and 15 bases lay outside the gene matches. The CDR3 region has the DNA TGCAGCGTGACAAGCGGGACGTTTGCCGGGGAGCAGTTCTTC. Encoded protein: CSVTSGTFAGEQFF.

This clonotype has just a few counts. The chain has TRBV30 and TRBJ2-1, with TRBD1 matching over 9 bases. V shed 2 bases and J 4 bases; nucleotides not matched to a gene: 9. This CDR3 is 16 amino acids long. In germline, CDR1 is GTSNPN, CDR2 SVGIG (reference sequence). CDR3 region: CAWSSMGQGSYNEQFF. CDR3 in DNA: TGTGCCTGGAGTTCAATGGGACAGGGTAGTTACAATGAGCAGTTCTTC.

This clonotype has more than one count but fewer than ten. V is TRBV11-1 and J is TRBJ2-7, with 10 bases that match TRBD2. The trim removed 6 bases at V and 4 bases at J, leaving 27 bases unmatched. The CDR3 is made up of 21 amino acids. Germline V lookup: CDR1 SGHAT, CDR2 FQDESV (reference sequence). The CDR3 sequence: CASRSILAGEGDQAEWYEQYF. CDR3 sequence (DNA): TGTGCCAGCAGGTCCATCCTAGCGGGAGAGGGGGACCAGGCGGAGTGGTACGAGCAGTACTTC.

The table lists this clonotype with a few counts. The rearrangement joins TRBV7-2 to TRBJ2-3, with D perhaps assigned TRBD1 or TRBD2 (5 bases each). The V gene's germline CDR1 is SGHTA and CDR2 FQGNSA. V shed 4 bases and J shed 2 bases, with 10 bases lying between them. CDR3 length equals 14 residues. CDR3 coding DNA: TGTGCCAGCAGCTACGGGACGCTCACAGATACGCAGTATTTT. Its protein product is CASSYGTLTDTQYF.

This clonotype was detected a few times. The chain uses TRBV29-1 and TRBJ2-5; D is possibly TRBD1 (6 bases). The length of the CDR3 is 11 residues. Germline CDR1 and CDR2: SQVTM and ANQGSEA. Trimming left V 4 bases short and J 3 bases short, with 6 bases between. CDR3 sequence reads: CSVGTEETQYF. CDR3 bases: TGCAGCGTTGGGACAGAAGAGACCCAGTACTTC. The complete variable domain, with remaining parts taken from reference TRBV29-1 and TRBJ2-5, reads SAVISQKPSRDICQRGTSLTIQCQVDSQVTMMFWYRQQPGQSLTLIATANQGSEATYESGFVIDKFPISRPNLTFSTLTVSNMSPEDSSIYLCSVGTEETQYFGPGTRLLVL.

CDR3 sequence: CASSLYGIGSTYEQYF. The DNA of the CDR3 is TGTGCCAGCAGCTTATATGGGATCGGCAGCACCTACGAGCAGTACTTC. V usage is TRBV7-9 and J usage is TRBJ2-7; D unclear. Trimming removed 2 bases at V and 2 bases at J, with 16 bases between. The CDR3 runs to 16 residues. Per germline, CDR1 SEHNR and CDR2 FQNEAQ (reference sequence).

The chain combines TRBV20-1 with TRBJ1-2; 7 positions match TRBD1. J was trimmed by 0 bases and V by 3 bases; bases with no gene match: 7. This CDR3 region has 15 residues. Per the germline V gene, CDR1 is DFQATT and CDR2 is SNEGSKA (reference sequence). This CDR3 reads CSASIYRGTNYGYTF. CDR3 coding DNA: TGCAGTGCTAGCATTTACAGGGGAACTAACTATGGCTACACCTTC.

This chain uses TRBV11-2 with TRBJ2-3; no clear D. This CDR3 is 12 amino acids long. Per germline, CDR1 SGHAT and CDR2 FQNNGV. Trimming pared 0 bases from V and 12 bases from J, leaving 10 bases between. CDR3 DNA: TGTGCCAGCAGCTTAGACTCGCCGCGACAGTATTTT. As protein: CASSLDSPRQYF.

This chain uses TRBV14 with TRBJ2-1; TRBD2 agrees at 11 bases. CDR3 length: 16 residues. Germline loops: CDR1 SGHDN, CDR2 FVKESK. The V gene end was trimmed by 2 bases and the J gene end by 7 bases; junction bases not matched to a gene: 7. The CDR3 DNA is TGTGCCAGCAGCCAACGGTCTAGCGGGAGGAGGAATGAGCAGTTCTTC. Encoded protein: CASSQRSSGRRNEQFF.

The V call is TRBV7-6, the J call TRBJ2-3; D not certain. This CDR3 spans 12 amino acids. Looked up from germline, CDR1 is SGHVS and CDR2 is FNYEAQ. Trimming cost V 10 bases and J 6 bases, with 14 bases left between them. In DNA form, the CDR3 reads TGTGCCACCCGACAAGTGGCGGATACGCAGTATTTT. This encodes CATRQVADTQYF. Looking up the rest from reference TRBV7-6 and TRBJ2-3 gives the full variable domain: GAGVSQSPRYKVTKRGQDVALRCDPISGHVSLYWYRQALGQGPEFLTYFNYEAQQDKSGLPNDRFSAERPEGSISTLTIQRTEQRDSAMYRCATRQVADTQYFGPGTRLTVL.